The 21 T cell receptor beta chains listed next were all sequenced from one sample in a study of PD-L1 blockade in urothelial cancer. Clones were sequenced by immunoSEQ multiplex PCR, and TCRdb holds only the in-frame ones, with some missing. The data hold about 40,000 clones, with around 88% observed a single time. The sample's time point: peripheral blood 6 weeks after treatment start. Sequenced here: PBMCs, sampled around atezolizumab (anti-PD-L1) treatment. All receptors come from a man between 60 and 75 years old with urothelial cancer.

The V and J genes are TRBV7-6 and TRBJ1-1, with TRBD1 matching over 7 bases. The germline gives CDR1 SGHVS, CDR2 FNYEAQ. V trimming: 6 bases; J trimming: 0 bases; junction bases outside the gene matches: 16. The CDR3 runs 18 residues. CDR3: CASRLRPPGTDMNTEAFF. The CDR3 DNA sequence: TGTGCCAGCAGACTTCGACCTCCCGGGACAGACATGAACACTGAAGCTTTCTTT. Filled out from reference TRBV7-6 and TRBJ1-1, the complete variable domain reads GAGVSQSPRYKVTKRGQDVALRCDPISGHVSLYWYRQALGQGPEFLTYFNYEAQQDKSGLPNDRFSAERPEGSISTLTIQRTEQRDSAMYRCASRLRPPGTDMNTEAFFGQGTRLTVV.

V usage is TRBV6-1 and J usage is TRBJ1-6, with a tentative D call TRBD1 (5 bases). This CDR3 spans 16 amino acids. Trimming left V 1 base short and J 10 bases short, with 17 bases between. Germline lookup yields CDR1 MNHNS and CDR2 SASEGT. CDR3 sequence reads: CASSEGTGLPPSPLHF. The CDR3 region has the DNA TGTGCCAGCAGTGAAGGTACGGGACTCCCCCCCTCACCCCTCCACTTT.

As DNA, the CDR3 is TGTGCCAGTACCCCCGGGGGACAGGGAATCCTCTATGGCTACACCTTC. Its protein is CASTPGGQGILYGYTF. This rearrangement joins TRBV19 to TRBJ1-2, with TRBD1 identical over 9 bases. This CDR3 has 16 amino acids. Trimming removed 7 bases from V and 4 bases from J; junction bases left unmatched: 13. Germline-derived CDR1 and CDR2 are LNHDA and SQIVND (reference sequence).

This clone showed up just a few times. The J gene is TRBJ2-2, the V gene TRBV6-1, with TRBD1 identical over 7 bases. The CDR3 consists of 13 residues. Germline assignment: CDR1 MNHNS and CDR2 SASEGT. The trim removed 5 bases at V and 7 bases at J, leaving 4 bases unmatched. In nucleotides, the CDR3 is TGTGCCAGCAGTATTCAGGGGGTCGGGGAGCTGTTTTTT. This codes for CASSIQGVGELFF.

This clone was picked up a small number of times. The chain couples TRBV18 to TRBJ1-2; TRBD1 aligns across 8 bases. The junction had 8 bases not matched to a gene; V was cut back by 3 bases and J by 8 bases. The CDR3 totals 14 residues. CDR1 KGHSH and CDR2 LQKENI come from the germline V gene. CDR3 loop: CASSPVERDRGYTF. The DNA for the CDR3 is TGTGCCAGCTCACCGGTAGAGAGGGACAGGGGCTACACCTTC.

This chain links TRBV7-3 with TRBJ1-1; the match to TRBD1 covers 7 bases. Germline CDR1 and CDR2: SGHTA and FQGTGA. V trimming: 4 bases; J trimming: 1 base; junction bases outside the gene matches: 6. CDR3 length: 15 amino acids. The CDR3 is CASSSPGTANTEAFF. The DNA of the CDR3 is TGTGCCAGCAGCTCCCCGGGGACAGCGAACACTGAAGCTTTCTTT. The variable domain in full, with the rest retrieved from reference TRBV7-3 and TRBJ1-1, is GAGVSQTPSNKVTEKGKYVELRCDPISGHTALYWYRQSLGQGPEFLIYFQGTGAADDSGLPNDRFFAVRPEGSVSTLKIQRTERGDSAVYLCASSSPGTANTEAFFGQGTRLTVV.

This chain joins TRBV6-5 and TRBJ1-1; 11 nucleotides line up with TRBD1. Losses at the gene ends were 2 bases for V and 2 bases for J; bases not matched to a gene: 4. The length of the CDR3 is 16 residues. Looked up from germline, CDR1 is MNHEY and CDR2 is SVGAGI. This CDR3 is CASSYGQGALNTEAFF. CDR3 nucleotides: TGTGCCAGCAGTTACGGACAGGGGGCTCTTAACACTGAAGCTTTCTTT.

This clone was counted only a few times. CDR3 loop: CASSATTGTGTGELFF. DNA for the CDR3: TGTGCCAGCTCAGCCACCACAGGGACCGGGACCGGGGAGCTGTTTTTT. V gene TRBV18 combines with J gene TRBJ2-2; weak D call: TRBD1 (6 bases). Germline V gene data show CDR1 as KGHSH and CDR2 as LQKENI. CDR3 length: 16 amino acids. The V and J ends lost 5 bases and 5 bases respectively, with 18 bases between them.

The chain carries TRBV5-1 and TRBJ1-1, with 7 bases aligning to TRBD1. This CDR3 is 15 amino acids long. Germline V CDR1 and CDR2: SGHRS, YFSETQ. After removal of 1 base from V and 2 bases from J, the junction contained 5 bases not matched to a gene. DNA of the CDR3: TGCGCCAGCAGCTTGAGACAGGGATTAAACACTGAAGCTTTCTTT. It translates to CASSLRQGLNTEAFF.

V and J are TRBV7-3 and TRBJ2-1, with 10 bases aligning to TRBD2. The CDR3 covers 15 residues. V lost 3 bases to trimming and J lost 10 bases; unmatched junction nucleotides: 9. Germline assignment: CDR1 SGHTA and CDR2 FQGTGA. This CDR3 reads CASSFIASGGGEQFF. As DNA, the CDR3 is TGTGCCAGCAGCTTCATTGCTAGCGGGGGAGGGGAGCAGTTCTTC. The variable domain in full, with the rest retrieved from reference TRBV7-3 and TRBJ2-1, is GAGVSQTPSNKVTEKGKYVELRCDPISGHTALYWYRQSLGQGPEFLIYFQGTGAADDSGLPNDRFFAVRPEGSVSTLKIQRTERGDSAVYLCASSFIASGGGEQFFGPGTRLTVL.

The J gene is TRBJ2-3, the V gene TRBV5-1; D gene unclear. V was cut by 7 bases and J by 0 bases, with 3 bases left in between. The CDR3 loop spans 11 amino acids. CDR1 is SGHRS, CDR2 YFSETQ, per germline. CDR3 residues: CASGSTDTQYF. In DNA, the CDR3 is TGCGCCAGCGGCAGCACAGATACGCAGTATTTT.

The rearrangement uses TRBV11-2 and TRBJ1-1; 8 bases are a match to TRBD1. The V gene's germline CDR1 is SGHAT and CDR2 FQNNGV. The CDR3 sequence is 15 residues long. J was trimmed by 0 bases and V by 5 bases; bases with no gene match: 5. CDR3 sequence (DNA): TGTGCCAGCAGCACTCGACAGGGGTTGAACACTGAAGCTTTCTTT. Translation gives CASSTRQGLNTEAFF. The full variable domain, rest sourced from reference TRBV11-2 and TRBJ1-1, is EAGVAQSPRYKIIEKRQSVAFWCNPISGHATLYWYQQILGQGPKLLIQFQNNGVVDDSQLPKDRFSAERLKGVDSTLKIQPAKLEDSAVYLCASSTRQGLNTEAFFGQGTRLTVV.

The chain links TRBV5-1 to TRBJ2-2; 9 bases map to TRBD1. V dropped 4 bases and J dropped 4; count of bases not matched to a gene: 8. The germline V gene has CDR1 SGHRS and CDR2 YFSETQ. This CDR3 has 16 residues. The CDR3 sequence: CASSPKGTGITGELFF. For the CDR3, the DNA is TGCGCCAGCAGCCCAAAGGGGACAGGGATCACCGGGGAGCTGTTTTTT.

CDR3 DNA: TGTGCCAGCAGTGAACGGGAGTTCGGCAATTCACCCCTCCACTTT. It specifies CASSEREFGNSPLHF. The chain is built from TRBV25-1 and TRBJ1-6; unclear D gene. Germline V CDR1 and CDR2: MGHDK, SYGVNS. This CDR3 is 15 amino acids long. Trimming cost V 2 bases and J 7 bases, with 12 bases left between them.

This clone has only one observation. The rearrangement joins TRBV2 to TRBJ2-2; the match to TRBD2 covers 15 bases. There are 18 residues in the CDR3. V lost 6 bases and J lost 1; bases outside the gene matches: 6. Germline CDR1 and CDR2: SNHLY and FYNNEI. In nucleotides, the CDR3 is TGTGCCAGCAGGGGAGGACTAGCGGGGGGGTTGAACACCGGGGAGCTGTTTTTT. Translated, it gives CASRGGLAGGLNTGELFF.

The chain combines TRBV5-1 with TRBJ2-2; 7 bases are a match to TRBD1. CDR1 is SGHRS, CDR2 YFSETQ, per germline. The length of the CDR3 is 18 residues. With V trimmed by 0 bases and J by 4 bases, 12 bases remained unmatched. DNA for the CDR3: TGCGCCAGCAGCTTGGCCCGAGCAGGGGGTTCTTCCACCGGGGAGCTGTTTTTT. Protein: CASSLARAGGSSTGELFF. Full variable domain (remainder filled in from reference TRBV5-1 and TRBJ2-2): KAGVTQTPRYLIKTRGQQVTLSCSPISGHRSVSWYQQTPGQGLQFLFEYFSETQRNKGNFPGRFSGRQFSNSRSEMNVSTLELGDSALYLCASSLARAGGSSTGELFFGEGSRLTVL.

The chain is built from TRBV10-3 and TRBJ2-2, with D possibly matching TRBD1 (5 bases). Germline V gene lookup returns CDR1 ENHRY and CDR2 SYGVKD. This CDR3 has 14 residues. V lost 7 bases and J 1 base, leaving 10 bases between the germline ends. The CDR3 here is CAIKAQGNTGELFF. The CDR3 DNA reads as TGTGCCATCAAGGCGCAGGGGAACACCGGGGAGCTGTTTTTT.

DNA for the CDR3: TGTGCCAGCTCACCAGAGAGACAGGGAGAAGGTGGCTACACCTTC. It yields the protein CASSPERQGEGGYTF. The chain recombines TRBV18 with TRBJ1-2; 7 bases agree with TRBD1. CDR1 is KGHSH and CDR2 is LQKENI in the germline V gene. This CDR3 contains 15 residues. The V gene end was trimmed by 2 bases and the J gene end by 7 bases; junction bases not matched to a gene: 10.

This sequence joins TRBV18 and TRBJ1-6; the D is unclear. Germline CDR1 is KGHSH and CDR2 is LQKENI. V lost 2 bases, J lost 6 bases, and 8 bases lay in between. This CDR3 has 14 amino acids. CDR3 sequence (DNA): TGTGCCAGCTCACCAATGAGGGTTAATTCACCCCTCCACTTT. Translated: CASSPMRVNSPLHF. Combining the CDR3 with reference TRBV18 and TRBJ1-6 gives the whole variable domain NAGVMQNPRHLVRRRGQEARLRCSPMKGHSHVYWYRQLPEEGLKFMVYLQKENIIDESGMPKERFSAEFPKEGPSILRIQQVVRGDSAAYFCASSPMRVNSPLHFGNGTRLTVT.

The V call is TRBV28, the J call TRBJ1-2, with 11 positions matching TRBD1. CDR1 and CDR2 from the germline V gene are MDHEN and SYDVKM. CDR3 length: 14 amino acids. V lost 6 bases to trimming and J lost 4 bases; unmatched junction nucleotides: 4. The CDR3 DNA follows: TGTGCCAGCAGCCGGGACAGGGGGACCTATGGCTACACCTTC. It specifies CASSRDRGTYGYTF.

The V and J genes are TRBV11-1 and TRBJ2-3; TRBD2 aligns across 10 bases. CDR1 is SGHAT, CDR2 FQDESV, per germline (reference sequence). The CDR3 is 18 residues long. With V trimmed by 5 bases and J by 5 bases, 16 bases remained unmatched. The CDR3 coding sequence is TGTGCCAGCAGCCCAGCCCCACGGCCTAGCGGGGGAGTAGATACGCAGTATTTT. Translated, it gives CASSPAPRPSGGVDTQYF.